This is a list of T cell receptor beta chains from one sample in a study of blood T cell repertoires in COVID-19. Some clones are missing from TCRdb's copy, which holds only in-frame ones; the method was immunoSEQ multiplex PCR. Of some 190,000 clones in the sample, roughly 82% were seen once. Material: peripheral blood. The receptors originated from a woman in her fifties or sixties with COVID-19, enrolled during active disease. The CDR3 runs from the conserved cysteine through the conserved F or W. Each record gives: V gene, clone size, J gene, D gene, CDR3 protein, CDR3 DNA. A D gene is named only where the DNA matches it firmly. Rows give clone size only sometimes, using once, few, many, or a class for an expanded clone.

V: TRBV19
size: NA
J: TRBJ1-5
D: TRBD1
CDR3: CASSRQGQISNQPQHF
DNA: TGTGCCAGTAGTCGGCAGGGACAGATTAGCAATCAGCCCCAGCATTTT

V: TRBV10-3
size: NA
J: TRBJ2-5
D: TRBD2
CDR3: CAISGLAGPRETQYF
DNA: TGTGCCATCAGTGGACTAGCGGGGCCCCGGGAGACCCAGTACTTC

V: TRBV28
size: NA
J: TRBJ2-5
D: TRBD2
CDR3: CASSLGSGSESVTQETQYF
DNA: TGTGCCAGCAGTTTAGGTAGCGGGAGCGAATCCGTAACCCAAGAGACCCAGTACTTC

V: TRBV5-8
size: few
J: TRBJ2-1
D: NA
CDR3: CASSRLTEYNEQFF
DNA: TGTGCCAGCAGCCGACTCACCGAATACAATGAGCAGTTCTTC

V: TRBV30
size: NA
J: TRBJ1-1
D: TRBD1
CDR3: CAWNTGTGKAEAFF
DNA: TGTGCCTGGAACACCGGGACAGGGAAGGCTGAAGCTTTCTTT

V: TRBV11-2
size: NA
J: TRBJ1-1
D: NA
CDR3: CASSLANRGTEAFF
DNA: TGTGCCAGCAGCTTAGCCAATAGGGGGACTGAAGCTTTCTTT

V: TRBV12-3/TRBV12-4
size: many
J: TRBJ2-2
D: TRBD1
CDR3: CASSSRTGRELFF
DNA: TGTGCCAGCAGTTCTCGGACAGGACGGGAGCTGTTTTTT

V: TRBV18
size: few
J: TRBJ2-7
D: NA
CDR3: CASSPQGAAYEQYF
DNA: TGTGCCAGCTCACCACAGGGAGCGGCCTACGAGCAGTACTTC

V: TRBV9
size: NA
J: TRBJ1-2
D: NA
CDR3: CASSVPGYGYTF
DNA: TGTGCCAGCAGCGTTCCCGGCTATGGCTACACCTTC

V: TRBV28
size: NA
J: TRBJ1-2
D: NA
CDR3: CASSPAENYGYTF
DNA: TGTGCCAGCAGTCCTGCAGAAAACTATGGCTACACCTTC

V: TRBV30
size: NA
J: TRBJ1-4
D: NA
CDR3: CAWSLTGGKLFF
DNA: TGTGCCTGGAGTCTGACAGGTGGAAAACTGTTTTTT

V: TRBV10-3
size: NA
J: TRBJ2-5
D: NA
CDR3: CAISGSGDQETQYF
DNA: TGTGCCATCAGTGGATCCGGGGACCAAGAGACCCAGTACTTC

V: TRBV5-1
size: NA
J: TRBJ2-1
D: TRBD2
CDR3: CASSLVAGSSSYNEQFF
DNA: TGCGCCAGCAGCTTGGTAGCGGGGTCTTCCTCCTACAATGAGCAGTTCTTC

V: TRBV10-3
size: NA
J: TRBJ1-6
D: NA
CDR3: CAISDGRTASNSPLHF
DNA: TGTGCCATCAGTGACGGGAGGACAGCAAGTAATTCACCCCTCCACTTT